A selection of T cell receptor beta chains follows, all from one sample in a study of T cell changes during pregnancy in multiple sclerosis. The method was immunoSEQ multiplex PCR; TCRdb's version includes in-frame clones alone and lacks a portion of them. The sample holds tens of thousands of clones; roughly 93% are singletons and the top ten take about 0.41%. The sample was CD4+ T cells from peripheral blood mononuclear cells, taken in the second trimester of pregnancy. These receptors were taken from a female donor in good health, enrolled as a control in a pregnancy study. CDR3s leave out the opening cysteine and the closing phenylalanine or tryptophan. Size is omitted from some rows. Given values are once, few, many or a class for expanded clones.

size: .; V: TRBV5-1; J: TRBJ2-1; CDR3: ASNFGQGSYNEQF
size: .; V: TRBV18; J: TRBJ2-7; CDR3: ASSPRQAAFEQY
size: .; V: TRBV15; J: TRBJ1-2; CDR3: ATSRDRTGAYGYT
size: .; V: TRBV7-8; J: TRBJ2-7; CDR3: ASSLARDRREQY
size: .; V: TRBV10-3; J: TRBJ1-4; CDR3: AISPGGPQGSNEKLF
size: .; V: TRBV18; J: TRBJ2-7; CDR3: ASSRPGGEGYEQY
size: .; V: TRBV19; J: TRBJ1-1; CDR3: ASRMTGAANSNTEAF
size: once; V: TRBV7-2; J: TRBJ2-5; CDR3: ASSLVVTSGGSGRETQY
size: .; V: TRBV19; J: TRBJ2-5; CDR3: ASSFRLAGGETQY
size: .; V: TRBV7-2; J: TRBJ2-5; CDR3: ASSWGQKETQY
size: .; V: TRBV21-1; J: TRBJ1-2; CDR3: ASSKGVLGQGKNYGYT
size: .; V: TRBV7-6; J: TRBJ2-7; CDR3: ASSQSSGGSYEQY
size: .; V: TRBV10-3; J: TRBJ2-1; CDR3: AIRGDSFSYNEQF
size: .; V: TRBV11-2; J: TRBJ1-1; CDR3: ASSLKTDMNTEAF
size: .; V: TRBV25-1; J: TRBJ1-3; CDR3: ASSGSQGGSGNTIY
size: .; V: TRBV5-1; J: TRBJ1-2; CDR3: ASSSQGADGYT
size: .; V: TRBV5-1; J: TRBJ2-5; CDR3: ASSSRVSGGPGETQY
size: once; V: TRBV7-9; J: TRBJ2-5; CDR3: ASSPLGLPQETQY
size: once; V: TRBV4-3; J: TRBJ2-2; CDR3: ASSHESGVGELF
size: .; V: TRBV10-3; J: TRBJ1-1; CDR3: AISSRQGAIDTEAF
size: .; V: TRBV11-3; J: TRBJ2-7; CDR3: ASKKTGSEQY
size: .; V: TRBV9; J: TRBJ2-3; CDR3: ASSVVQVPGQGTTDTQY
size: .; V: TRBV23-1; J: TRBJ1-6; CDR3: ASSQAREGSYNSPLH
size: .; V: TRBV7-3; J: TRBJ1-5; CDR3: ATCRVLPCCNQPQH
size: .; V: TRBV19; J: TRBJ2-5; CDR3: ASSQGGHQETQY
size: .; V: TRBV6-6; J: TRBJ2-7; CDR3: ASSHGSVAYEQY
size: .; V: TRBV6-5; J: TRBJ1-4; CDR3: ASRTGEGKLF
size: .; V: TRBV19; J: TRBJ1-1; CDR3: ASSLSTGRMNTEAF
size: .; V: TRBV7-2; J: TRBJ1-1; CDR3: ASSPTQGTEAF
size: .; V: TRBV7-8; J: TRBJ1-1; CDR3: ASSSGGGGWTEAF
size: few; V: TRBV19; J: TRBJ1-5; CDR3: ASSVGPTGNQPQH
size: .; V: TRBV6-6; J: TRBJ1-6; CDR3: AFKEGPGENNSPLH
size: .; V: TRBV5-6; J: TRBJ2-7; CDR3: ASSKTGGANYEQY
size: .; V: TRBV5-1; J: TRBJ1-1; CDR3: ASSLIEGTEAF
size: .; V: TRBV5-4; J: TRBJ2-1; CDR3: ASSKPGTGGNNEQF
size: .; V: TRBV11-3; J: TRBJ2-7; CDR3: ASSPGQSSYEQY
size: .; V: TRBV6-5; J: TRBJ1-1; CDR3: ASSYSPTGLATEAF
size: .; V: TRBV4-3; J: TRBJ2-7; CDR3: ASSPDRGYEQY
size: .; V: TRBV2; J: TRBJ1-3; CDR3: ASSERSRTIY
size: .; V: TRBV2; J: TRBJ2-5; CDR3: ASSGDRGRETQY
size: .; V: TRBV30; J: TRBJ2-1; CDR3: AWTGFGSYNEQF
size: .; V: TRBV7-8; J: TRBJ2-2; CDR3: ASSLVRVVGELF
size: .; V: TRBV11-2; J: TRBJ2-7; CDR3: ASSPLGRGQGYEQY